Presented here are 23 T cell receptor beta chains from one specimen sequenced in a study of cytomegalovirus exposure and HLA in healthy donors. PCR used 60 Vbeta primers and 13 Jbeta primers. Clones were sequenced by immunoSEQ multiplex PCR, and TCRdb holds only the in-frame ones, with some missing. This sample has around 100,000 clones, with just under 80% found just once. The sample consisted of PBMCs. The receptor source for this set is a young man in good health and CMV-seronegative.

The chain joins TRBV30 to TRBJ2-6; D is uncertain. The V gene lost 5 bases and the J gene lost 0 bases, with 17 bases spanning the gap. The CDR3 is made up of 17 amino acids. Germline V lookup: CDR1 GTSNPN, CDR2 SVGIG (reference sequence). The CDR3 is CAWRTGLFNSGANVLTF. CDR3 DNA: TGTGCCTGGCGTACGGGTCTATTTAACTCTGGGGCCAACGTCCTGACTTTC.

This sequence joins TRBV27 and TRBJ2-1, with TRBD2 matching 12 bases. This CDR3 has 17 amino acids. V dropped 7 bases and J dropped 2; count of bases not matched to a gene: 9. The germline V gene has CDR1 MNHEY and CDR2 SMNVEV (reference sequence). Here the CDR3 DNA reads TGTGCCAGCATAGGGCTAGCGGGGGGGTGGACCTACAATGAGCAGTTCTTC. Translated, it gives CASIGLAGGWTYNEQFF.

The chain employs TRBV27 and TRBJ2-1, with 9 bases fitting TRBD2. The ends lost 7 bases at V and 9 bases at J; junction bases unmatched: 13. Germline V gene lookup returns CDR1 MNHEY and CDR2 SMNVEV (reference sequence). The CDR3 is 15 amino acids. CDR3: CASNKYSGTSSEQFF. In nucleotides, the CDR3 is TGTGCCAGCAATAAGTACTCCGGGACTAGCTCTGAGCAGTTCTTC.

The rearrangement links TRBV5-4 to TRBJ2-1; the match to TRBD2 covers 8 bases. Germline loops: CDR1 SGHNT, CDR2 YYREEE (reference sequence). Germline trimming cut 4 bases from V and 7 bases from J; bases unmatched to any gene: 7. The CDR3 sequence is 14 residues long. Here the CDR3 DNA reads TGTGCCAGCAGCGGGGGACTAGTGGTGAATGAGCAGTTCTTC. This translates into CASSGGLVVNEQFF. Full variable domain (remainder filled in from reference TRBV5-4 and TRBJ2-1): ETGVTQSPTHLIKTRGQQVTLRCSSQSGHNTVSWYQQALGQGPQFIFQYYREEENGRGNFPPRFSGLQFPNYSSELNVNALELDDSALYLCASSGGLVVNEQFFGPGTRLTVL.

CDR3 protein: CASSFTGPATEAFF. The CDR3 DNA reads as TGTGCCAGCAGTTTCACAGGGCCCGCCACTGAAGCTTTCTTT. This chain connects TRBV6-5 to TRBJ1-1, with D possibly being TRBD1 (6 bases). Germline V gives CDR1 MNHEY, CDR2 SVGAGI. Trimming cost V 4 bases and J 4 bases, with 13 bases left between them. The CDR3 spans 14 residues.

The chain links TRBV4-1 to TRBJ2-2, with a possible D match to TRBD2 (5 bases). The CDR3 consists of 16 residues. Germline V gives CDR1 MGHRA, CDR2 YSYEKL. Trimming took off 1 base at V and 5 bases at J, with 14 bases between the two ends. The DNA for the CDR3 is TGCGCCAGCAGCCAAGGTGGGTGGGAGAGTACCGGGGAGCTGTTTTTT. It is translated as CASSQGGWESTGELFF.

This chain uses TRBV6-1 with TRBJ1-1, with no clear D. The CDR3 is 13 residues long. Germline CDR1 reads MNHNS; CDR2 reads SASEGT. Trimming took 6 bases from V and 3 from J, leaving 11 bases between them. The CDR3 spells CASRDYSYTEAFF. The CDR3 coding sequence is TGTGCCAGCAGAGATTACAGCTACACTGAAGCTTTCTTT.

This rearrangement joins TRBV25-1 to TRBJ2-7; 7 bases fit TRBD1. V shed 6 bases and J 1 base; nucleotides not matched to a gene: 3. The V gene's germline CDR1 is MGHDK and CDR2 SYGVNS. The length of the CDR3 is 13 residues. In DNA, the CDR3 is TGTGCCAGCAGAGGGACAGAGTCCTACGAGCAGTACTTC. Translated, it gives CASRGTESYEQYF.

This chain joins TRBV6-1 and TRBJ1-5; D ambiguous. The CDR3 runs to 14 residues. V was clipped by 1 base and J by 0 bases, with 4 bases between them. Germline CDR1 and CDR2: MNHNS and SASEGT. The CDR3 sequence is CASSEGYSNQPQHF. CDR3 DNA sequence: TGTGCCAGCAGTGAAGGTTATAGCAATCAGCCCCAGCATTTT.

This rearrangement joins TRBV10-3 to TRBJ2-2; 7 bases are shared with TRBD1. The CDR3 is 15 residues long. Trimming cost V 8 bases and J 0 bases; bases outside gene matches: 6. Per the germline V gene, CDR1 is ENHRY and CDR2 is SYGVKD. CDR3 nucleotides: TGTGCCATCCAGCCCGGGACAGCGAACACCGGGGAGCTGTTTTTT. Its translation is CAIQPGTANTGELFF.

The chain is built from TRBV7-2 and TRBJ1-1; 9 bases agree with TRBD1. The V gene end was trimmed by 5 bases and the J gene end by 0 bases; junction bases not matched to a gene: 13. Per germline, CDR1 SGHTA and CDR2 FQGNSA. The CDR3 has 18 amino acids. The CDR3 DNA is TGTGCCAGCAGCCCCCCAAGGGACAGGGTGGTCCTGAACACTGAAGCTTTCTTT. The encoded protein is CASSPPRDRVVLNTEAFF.

This chain links TRBV7-2 with TRBJ2-7; D is perhaps TRBD2 (6 bases). This CDR3 region has 13 residues. CDR1 is SGHTA, CDR2 FQGNSA, per germline. Trimming cost V 1 base and J 6 bases, with 10 bases left between them. The CDR3 sequence: CASSLVGGSEQYF. The CDR3 region has the DNA TGTGCCAGCAGCTTAGTGGGGGGATCCGAGCAGTACTTC.

This chain connects TRBV27 to TRBJ1-2; weak D call: TRBD1 (5 bases). Trimming removed 8 bases at V and 7 bases at J, with 11 bases between. The CDR3 runs to 11 residues. Germline-derived CDR1 and CDR2 are MNHEY and SMNVEV (reference sequence). The CDR3 DNA reads as TGTGCCAGCCAGGGATTCGGTGGCTACACCTTC. Translating gives CASQGFGGYTF.

The chain employs TRBV30 and TRBJ1-6; TRBD1 is a possible D gene (6 bases). V lost 3 bases to trimming and J lost 7 bases, with 10 bases between them. CDR1 and CDR2 from the germline V gene are GTSNPN and SVGIG (reference sequence). CDR3 length: 13 residues. CDR3 nucleotides: TGTGCCTGGAGGCAGGGGCTCAATTCACCCCTCCACTTT. Translated, it gives CAWRQGLNSPLHF.

This clone was seen once. The J gene is TRBJ2-2, the V gene TRBV19; D perhaps matches TRBD2 (6 bases). CDR1 and CDR2 (germline): LNHDA, SQIVND (reference sequence). The V gene lost 3 bases and the J gene lost 5 bases, with 10 bases spanning the gap. This CDR3 has 14 residues. The CDR3 loop reads CASSMSGGTGELFF. CDR3 sequence (DNA): TGTGCCAGTAGTATGAGTGGGGGGACCGGGGAGCTGTTTTTT.

This clone was seen more than once but under ten times. The V call is TRBV6-5, the J call TRBJ1-2, with a tentative D call TRBD1 (5 bases). The CDR3 contains 13 residues. V was clipped by 7 bases and J by 8 bases, with 17 bases between them. The V gene's germline CDR1 is MNHEY and CDR2 SVGAGI. Written as DNA, the CDR3 is TGTGCCAGCACGTCCGGGACTAAGGGAGGCTACACCTTC. It specifies CASTSGTKGGYTF.

The rearrangement joins TRBV4-2 to TRBJ2-5; 8 bases agree with TRBD2. CDR3 size: 17 residues. The V and J ends lost 3 bases and 2 bases, in that order; junction bases with no gene match: 11. Germline CDR1 is LGHNA and CDR2 is YNFKEQ. The CDR3 spells CASSQELAEWGQETQYF. The CDR3 DNA sequence: TGTGCCAGCAGCCAGGAACTAGCGGAGTGGGGGCAAGAGACCCAGTACTTC.

The rearrangement links TRBV4-2 to TRBJ2-1; 11 nucleotides align to TRBD2. CDR3 length: 15 amino acids. The V gene end was trimmed by 9 bases and the J gene end by 6 bases; junction bases not matched to a gene: 10. Per the germline V gene, CDR1 is LGHNA and CDR2 is YNFKEQ. The CDR3 loop reads CASFGRLAGTNEQFF. The CDR3 nucleotides are TGTGCCAGTTTCGGACGACTAGCGGGGACCAATGAGCAGTTCTTC.

The chain joins TRBV18 to TRBJ2-7; 12 bases are a match to TRBD2. This CDR3 comprises 16 residues. CDR1 and CDR2 from the germline V gene are KGHSH and LQKENI. V dropped 4 bases and J dropped 0; count of bases not matched to a gene: 4. CDR3 coding DNA: TGTGCCAGCTCACAATCTAGCGGGAGGGCCTCCTACGAGCAGTACTTC. Residues: CASSQSSGRASYEQYF. The complete variable domain, with remaining parts taken from reference TRBV18 and TRBJ2-7, reads NAGVMQNPRHLVRRRGQEARLRCSPMKGHSHVYWYRQLPEEGLKFMVYLQKENIIDESGMPKERFSAEFPKEGPSILRIQQVVRGDSAAYFCASSQSSGRASYEQYFGPGTRLTVT.

CDR3 nucleotides: TGTGCCAGTAGTATATCCGGGACAGGGAAGGGTCAGCCCCAGCATTTT. Its translation: CASSISGTGKGQPQHF. This chain connects TRBV19 to TRBJ1-5, with TRBD1 matching 9 bases. The CDR3 length is 16 residues. V gave up 2 bases and J gave up 6 bases; unmatched junction bases: 8. Looked up from germline, CDR1 is LNHDA and CDR2 is SQIVND (reference sequence).

This clone was counted only a few times. CDR3 nucleotides: TGTGCCAGCAGCCATCTCCGGGACAGTTCCTACGAGCAGTACTTC. Translating it yields CASSHLRDSSYEQYF. The V and J genes are TRBV4-2 and TRBJ2-7; TRBD1 matches at 7 bases. There are 15 residues in the CDR3. J lost 1 base, V lost 3 bases, and 6 bases had no gene match. The germline V gene has CDR1 LGHNA and CDR2 YNFKEQ.

This clone was seen a few times. The rearrangement joins TRBV11-3 to TRBJ1-5, with D possibly being TRBD1 (5 bases). This CDR3 is built from 17 residues. CDR1 is SGHNT, CDR2 YENEEA, per germline. V lost 2 bases and J 2 bases, leaving 16 bases between the germline ends. The CDR3 is CASSLRTQTAGNQPQHF. The CDR3 nucleotides read TGTGCCAGCAGCTTACGTACCCAGACAGCTGGCAATCAGCCCCAGCATTTT. Filled out from reference TRBV11-3 and TRBJ1-5, the complete variable domain reads EAGVVQSPRYKIIEKKQPVAFWCNPISGHNTLYWYLQNLGQGPELLIRYENEEAVDDSQLPKDRFSAERLKGVDSTLKIQPAELGDSAVYLCASSLRTQTAGNQPQHFGDGTRLSIL.

This clone was seen once. The genes are TRBV27 and TRBJ2-2; 8 positions agree with TRBD2. The germline CDR1 and CDR2 sequences are MNHEY and SMNVEV (reference sequence). This CDR3 is 16 amino acids long. The trim removed 5 bases at V and 4 bases at J, leaving 9 bases unmatched. CDR3 region: CASSPWGRGATGELFF. CDR3 sequence (DNA): TGTGCCAGCAGTCCCTGGGGGCGGGGGGCCACCGGGGAGCTGTTTTTT.